The rows below give T cell receptor beta chains drawn from one sample of a study of cytomegalovirus exposure and HLA in healthy donors. Sequenced by immunoSEQ multiplex PCR; TCRdb stores in-frame clones only, minus some. The repertoire holds 100,000 to 150,000 clones, with around 80% as singletons. The sample consisted of PBMCs. The source of these receptors is a man in his thirties or forties in good health and CMV-seropositive. Each CDR3 is given with its conserved first and last residue. A D gene is named only where the DNA matches it firmly. Clone size is given for some rows only: seen once, a few or many times, or a class if the clone is expanded.

TGTGCCAGCAGCGTCCATAGCGGGCCGAACACCGGGGAGCTGTTTTTT CASSVHSGPNTGELFF TRBJ2-2 TRBD2 TRBV9 once
TGTGCCAGCACCGCCGGGACAAAAAACGAAGCTTTCTTT CASTAGTKNEAFF TRBJ1-1 - TRBV6-5 -
TGTGCCACCAGCAGACCACTAGCGGGAGGGCCCACAGATACGCAGTATTTT CATSRPLAGGPTDTQYF TRBJ2-3 TRBD2 TRBV15 -
TGCAGCGTTGAAGATCGGCGCCGGTTAGGCAGCGGGTCCTACGAGCAGTACTTC CSVEDRRRLGSGSYEQYF TRBJ2-7 - TRBV29-1 -
TGCGCCAGCAGCCTAAGCGTGGGGCACCGAACTAGCACAGATACGCAGTATTTT CASSLSVGHRTSTDTQYF TRBJ2-3 - TRBV4-3 few
TGTTCCAGCAGCTTCGGACAGAACCAAGAGACCCAGTACTTC CSSSFGQNQETQYF TRBJ2-5 - TRBV7-9 -
TGCGCCAGCAGCCCGCGACAGGGTCGAACGGCTTACGAGCAGTACTTC CASSPRQGRTAYEQYF TRBJ2-7 TRBD1 TRBV5-1 few
TGTGCCAGTAGGCAACCGACAGGGCGAAAGGGTTACTATGGCTACACCTTC CASRQPTGRKGYYGYTF TRBJ1-2 TRBD1 TRBV19 -
TGTGCCTGGATGAGCACCCAGGGAAGGGACACAGATACGCAGTATTTT CAWMSTQGRDTDTQYF TRBJ2-3 - TRBV30 -
TGTGCCAGCAGTTCGACGAGGGACAGCGCACGTGTTAGTAAATCTTGGGGCGGGGAGCTGTTTTTT CASSSTRDSARVSKSWGGELFF TRBJ2-2 TRBD1 TRBV6-7 -
TGTGCCAGCAGCGTAGTTGGTAGCGGGAATACCGGGGAGCTGTTTTTT CASSVVGSGNTGELFF TRBJ2-2 TRBD2 TRBV9 -
TGTGCCAGCAGCTTGATAGGAGACAGCTCCTACGAGCAGTACTTC CASSLIGDSSYEQYF TRBJ2-7 - TRBV5-4 once